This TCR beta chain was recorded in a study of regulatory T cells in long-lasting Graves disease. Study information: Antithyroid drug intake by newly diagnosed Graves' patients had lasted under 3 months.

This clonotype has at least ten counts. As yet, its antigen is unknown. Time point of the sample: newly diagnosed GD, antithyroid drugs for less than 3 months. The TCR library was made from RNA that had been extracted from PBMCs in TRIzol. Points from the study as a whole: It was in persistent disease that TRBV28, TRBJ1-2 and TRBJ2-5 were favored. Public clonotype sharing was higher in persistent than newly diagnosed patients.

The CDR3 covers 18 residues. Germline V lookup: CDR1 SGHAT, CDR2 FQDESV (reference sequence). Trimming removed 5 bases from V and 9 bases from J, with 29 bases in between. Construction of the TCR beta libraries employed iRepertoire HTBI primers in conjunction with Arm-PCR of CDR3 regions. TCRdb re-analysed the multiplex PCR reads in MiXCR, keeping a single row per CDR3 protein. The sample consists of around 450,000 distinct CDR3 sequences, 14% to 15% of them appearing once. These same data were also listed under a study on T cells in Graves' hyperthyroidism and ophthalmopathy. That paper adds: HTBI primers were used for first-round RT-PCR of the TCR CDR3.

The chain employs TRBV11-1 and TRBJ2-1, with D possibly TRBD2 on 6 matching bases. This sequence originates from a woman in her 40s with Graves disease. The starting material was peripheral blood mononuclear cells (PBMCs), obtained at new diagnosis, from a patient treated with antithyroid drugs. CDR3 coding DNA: TGTGCCAGCAGCCAATCTCGCGTCCGACCGGGAGATGCTCGTGAGCAGTTCTTC. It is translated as CASSQSRVRPGDAREQFF.